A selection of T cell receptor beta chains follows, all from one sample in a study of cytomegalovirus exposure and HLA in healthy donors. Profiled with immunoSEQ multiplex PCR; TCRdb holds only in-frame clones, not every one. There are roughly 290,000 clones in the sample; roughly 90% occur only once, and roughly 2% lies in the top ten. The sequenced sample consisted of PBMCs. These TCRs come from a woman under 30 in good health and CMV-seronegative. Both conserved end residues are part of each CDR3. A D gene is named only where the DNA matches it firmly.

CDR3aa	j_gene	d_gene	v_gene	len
CASKFDSLYNEQFF	TRBJ2-1	NA	TRBV2	14
CASSPPGQGTQYF	TRBJ2-3	TRBD1	TRBV7-9	13
CASSDQGAGGYTF	TRBJ1-2	TRBD1	TRBV25-1	13
CASTLQAQLPTGELFF	TRBJ2-2	NA	TRBV4-1	16
CASSFRQGPSYNSPLHF	TRBJ1-6	TRBD1	TRBV5-1	17
CASSLDPGTYYEQYF	TRBJ2-7	NA	TRBV5-1	15
CASSVGLAGEETQYF	TRBJ2-5	TRBD2	TRBV9	15
CASRIGTSGESQETQYF	TRBJ2-5	TRBD2	TRBV6-4	17
CASSFAGGKDTQYF	TRBJ2-3	TRBD1	TRBV7-9	14
CAIRGGGQPQHF	TRBJ1-5	NA	TRBV10-3	12
CASSLVSGEGNIQYF	TRBJ2-4	TRBD2	TRBV11-2	15
CASSLSTSGGETQYF	TRBJ2-5	TRBD2	TRBV5-1	15
CASSRDRQLFATNEKLFF	TRBJ1-4	TRBD1	TRBV5-8	18
CASSLGQAYNEQFF	TRBJ2-1	NA	TRBV5-1	14
CASSLTTAGGELFF	TRBJ2-2	TRBD2	TRBV7-2	14
CASGLVLGRANSYEQYF	TRBJ2-7	NA	TRBV12-5	17
CASSLGSNNEQFF	TRBJ2-1	NA	TRBV7-3	13
CASSPQGWQQETQYF	TRBJ2-5	NA	TRBV9	15
CSVMRPGHPAYEQYF	TRBJ2-7	NA	TRBV29-1	15
CASSQDSGVAYEQYF	TRBJ2-7	NA	TRBV4-1	15
CASSEQGLAGGPAYEQYF	NA	TRBD2	TRBV10-1	18
CASSPLGGGELFF	TRBJ2-2	NA	TRBV27	13
CASSLDKRLTGEQYF	TRBJ2-7	NA	TRBV7-9	15
CASSRDGGLQFF	TRBJ2-1	NA	TRBV18	12
CASSTRGGRDTGELFF	TRBJ2-2	TRBD2	TRBV9	16
CASSLGPPVRSYEQYF	TRBJ2-7	NA	TRBV7-8	16
CASSIRGQGDEKLFF	TRBJ1-4	TRBD1	TRBV19	15
CASSLSWDRGRKASGNTIYF	TRBJ1-3	TRBD1	TRBV27	20
CAIRLSVERGNEQFF	TRBJ2-1	TRBD2	TRBV10-1	15
CASSPRLAGEQFF	TRBJ2-1	TRBD2	TRBV11-3	13
CTQEAGPSPMNTEAFF	TRBJ1-1	NA	TRBV5-1	16
CASSLGQDTQYF	TRBJ2-3	NA	TRBV5-6	12
CASSPRDRGWATNEKLFF	TRBJ1-4	TRBD1	TRBV19	18
CATSMGLAFGNEQFF	TRBJ2-1	TRBD2	TRBV15	15
CASSFLGQSQETQYF	TRBJ2-5	NA	TRBV5-1	15
CASTVGGNQPQHF	TRBJ1-5	NA	TRBV2	13
CASSPGRVPNNEQFF	TRBJ2-1	TRBD2	TRBV27	15
CASSGAQGAEAFF	TRBJ1-1	NA	TRBV9	13
CASSPSTGTYEQYF	TRBJ2-7	TRBD1	TRBV18	14
CASIPQQGPTEAFF	TRBJ1-1	TRBD1	TRBV10-2	14